The 9 T cell receptor beta chains in this list originate from one sample, sequenced in a study of CD8 T cells in Susac syndrome. Reverse transcription used about 0.5 to 1 ug RNA and random hexamers. TCRdb reanalysed the immunoSEQ multiplex PCR reads using MiXCR and keeps one entry per CDR3 protein. This table holds 200,000 to 250,000 distinct CDR3 sequences, roughly 93% found once. Sequencing was carried out using CD4+ T cells from PBMCs. These receptors were taken from a human donor with Susac syndrome.

This chain links TRBV20-1 with TRBJ2-7, with D perhaps TRBD1 or TRBD2 (7 bases each). From germline, CDR1 is DFQATT and CDR2 SNEGSKA (reference sequence). The CDR3 spans 13 residues. V was pared by 5 bases and J by 2 bases, with 13 bases between. The CDR3 sequence: CSASRGGPYEQYF. The CDR3 DNA is TGCAGTGCTTCCAGGGGGGGGCCCTACGAGCAGTACTTC.

The rearrangement joins TRBV2 to TRBJ2-6; D uncertain. Trimming left V 4 bases short and J 4 bases short, with 11 bases between. Germline lookup yields CDR1 SNHLY and CDR2 FYNNEI. The CDR3 covers 15 residues. The CDR3 sequence is CASSGFESGANVLTF. In nucleotides, the CDR3 is TGTGCCAGCAGTGGCTTCGAGTCGGGGGCCAACGTCCTGACTTTC. Filled out from reference TRBV2 and TRBJ2-6, the complete variable domain reads EPEVTQTPSHQVTQMGQEVILRCVPISNHLYFYWYRQILGQKVEFLVSFYNNEISEKSEIFDDQFSVERPDGSNFTLKIRSTKLEDSAMYFCASSGFESGANVLTFGAGSRLTVL.

The chain's CDR3 is CATQQGRDYGYTF. CDR3 nucleotides: TGTGCCACTCAGCAGGGCAGAGACTATGGCTACACCTTC. The rearrangement joins TRBV19 to TRBJ1-2, with D perhaps matching TRBD1 (5 bases). Germline assignment: CDR1 LNHDA and CDR2 SQIVND (reference sequence). The CDR3 has 13 amino acids. V lost 10 bases, J lost 3 bases, and 15 bases lay in between.

This clonotype was counted a single time. The V gene is TRBV29-1, the J gene TRBJ1-2; D is undetermined. Germline V gene sequence: CDR1 SQVTM, CDR2 ANQGSEA. The CDR3 covers 10 residues. Trimming pared 4 bases from V and 5 bases from J, leaving 5 bases between. Written as DNA, the CDR3 is TGCAGCGTTGTGGAGTATGGCTACACCTTC. Encoded protein: CSVVEYGYTF.

The chain is built from TRBV15 and TRBJ1-2, with D perhaps matching TRBD1 (6 bases). V was cut by 0 bases and J by 3 bases, with 11 bases left in between. CDR3 length equals 15 residues. Germline V lookup: CDR1 LNHNV, CDR2 YYDKDF (reference sequence). The CDR3 nucleotides are TGTGCCACCAGCAGAGATCGGGGGGCGGACTATGGCTACACCTTC. It codes for CATSRDRGADYGYTF.

This clonotype appeared a single time. V is TRBV30 and J is TRBJ1-1; D is unclear. This CDR3 region has 12 residues. CDR1 GTSNPN and CDR2 SVGIG come from the germline V gene (reference sequence). With 1 base removed from V and 11 bases from J, the gap between germline ends came to 14 bases. The CDR3 DNA sequence: TGTGCCTGGAGTGCCACACGAACGGTGGCTTTCTTT. It codes for CAWSATRTVAFF.

The chain uses TRBV12-3 or TRBV12-4 and TRBJ1-2; D is ambiguous. The CDR3 totals 16 residues. V lost 7 bases, J lost 4 bases, and 22 bases lay in between. The CDR3 region has the DNA TGTGCCAGCACCCCTTCTGAAGCCCCGGAGACCTATGGCTACACCTTC. This translates into CASTPSEAPETYGYTF.

The V and J genes are TRBV15 and TRBJ1-1; D ambiguous. This CDR3 comprises 12 residues. Germline CDR1 is LNHNV and CDR2 is YYDKDF (reference sequence). V was shortened by 0 bases and J by 5 bases, with 4 bases between the two germline ends. The CDR3 loop reads CATSRDRTEAFF. The CDR3 region has the DNA TGTGCCACCAGCAGAGACAGAACTGAAGCTTTCTTT.

This chain links TRBV20-1 with TRBJ2-2, with 8 positions matching TRBD1. The junction had 7 bases not matched to a gene; V was cut back by 5 bases and J by 8 bases. This CDR3 spans 13 amino acids. CDR1 and CDR2 (germline): DFQATT, SNEGSKA (reference sequence). The CDR3 sequence is CSARRTGTGELFF. DNA of the CDR3: TGCAGTGCTCGAAGGACAGGGACTGGGGAGCTGTTTTTT.